This record concerns one T cell receptor beta chain sequence. The data belong to a study of blood T cell repertoires in COVID-19. The method was immunoSEQ multiplex PCR; TCRdb's version includes in-frame clones alone and lacks a portion of them. This sample carries about 370,000 clones, 80% to 90% of them seen once, and the ten largest clones take over 0.95%. Allocation to cohorts depended on clinical history reported by the participants. The CDR3 contains 15 residues. Germline assignment: CDR1 MDHEN and CDR2 SYDVKM. Trimming at V came to 5 bases and at J to 8 bases, leaving 9 bases not matched to a gene.

The material sequenced was PBMCs or T cells enriched from blood (not recorded which). V and J are TRBV28 and TRBJ1-4; 9 positions match TRBD1. The sequence derives from a young man who had recovered from COVID-19. This CDR3 is CASSQPGQGEEKLFF. CDR3 nucleotides: TGTGCCAGCAGTCAGCCGGGACAGGGAGAGGAAAAACTGTTTTTT.